This TCR beta chain was documented in a study of T cell responses to AZD1222 COVID-19 vaccine. About the research overall: Second doses at about 4 or about 12 weeks were pooled.

With 0 bases removed from V and 0 bases from J, the gap between germline ends came to 6 bases. This CDR3 spans 15 amino acids. Germline V CDR1 and CDR2: SGHTA, FQGNSA. Worth noting for this clone: Its antigen remains unidentified.

Notes on the study in general: Sampled repertoires all dated from after the peak T cell response. Reportedly, close to half of spike-specific TCRs are directed against unmutated variant regions. Most donors were white British, females outnumbered males, and clonal diversity was possibly underestimated.

Sequencing was performed with immunoSEQ multiplex PCR; in TCRdb, only in-frame clones are kept and a portion is missing. The repertoire holds about 120,000 clones, with about 88% as singletons. The sequence was obtained from an adult in good health. Here the sequenced sample was peripheral blood, taken on day 0 of AZD1222 vaccination. V is TRBV7-2 and J is TRBJ1-5; possibly TRBD1 for D (5 bases). CDR3: CASSLAGHSNQPQHF. In DNA form, the CDR3 reads TGTGCCAGCAGCTTAGCGGGGCATAGCAATCAGCCCCAGCATTTT.